Following are 18 T cell receptor beta chains from one sample sequenced in a study of blood T cell repertoires in COVID-19. Data came from immunoSEQ multiplex PCR; TCRdb stores just in-frame clones and leaves some out. The sample includes some 130,000 clones, about nine tenths of them seen just once. The specimen was PBMCs or T cells enriched from blood (not recorded which). The receptors come from a man over 45 who had recovered from COVID-19.

The CDR3 nucleotides are TGTGCCAGCAGTGAAGGAGGGGGACGGCCTAATGAAAAACTGTTTTTT. It specifies CASSEGGGRPNEKLFF. The V gene is TRBV6-1, the J gene TRBJ1-4, with D perhaps TRBD1 (6 bases). The germline gives CDR1 MNHNS, CDR2 SASEGT. Trimming pared 1 base from V and 3 bases from J, leaving 12 bases between. This CDR3 spans 16 amino acids.

The chain is built from TRBV3-1 (or the pseudogene TRBV3-2) and TRBJ2-5, with TRBD2 identical over 8 bases. The trim removed 4 bases at V and 3 bases at J, leaving 1 base unmatched. In germline, CDR1 is LGHDT, CDR2 YNNKEL (reference sequence). The CDR3 consists of 13 residues. The CDR3 nucleotides are TGTGCCAGCAGCCTACTAGCGGAAGAGACCCAGTACTTC. Its protein product is CASSLLAEETQYF.

The chain uses TRBV24-1 and TRBJ2-2, with 8 nucleotides matching TRBD2. The V gene end was trimmed by 6 bases and the J gene end by 4 bases; junction bases not matched to a gene: 6. Germline loops: CDR1 KGHDR, CDR2 SFDVKD. The CDR3 runs to 15 residues. CDR3 DNA: TGTGCCACCAGTACGCGGGGGGCGGGCACCGGGGAGCTGTTTTTT. Protein product: CATSTRGAGTGELFF.

The rearrangement links TRBV7-2 to TRBJ1-1; TRBD1 matches 7 bases. The CDR3 contains 14 residues. After removal of 5 bases from V and 2 bases from J, the junction contained 5 bases not matched to a gene. Germline V lookup: CDR1 SGHTA, CDR2 FQGNSA. The CDR3 DNA sequence: TGTGCCAGCAGCATGGGACAGTCAAACACTGAAGCTTTCTTT. Translation: CASSMGQSNTEAFF.

The chain employs TRBV24-1 and TRBJ1-6; D remains ambiguous. Per germline, CDR1 KGHDR and CDR2 SFDVKD. The CDR3 spans 13 residues. V gave up 9 bases and J gave up 10 bases, with 15 bases separating them. Written as DNA, the CDR3 is TGTGCCACCCAGGAGGTAAGATACTCACCCCTCCACTTT. Its translation is CATQEVRYSPLHF.

This sequence joins TRBV27 and TRBJ1-6, with unresolved D. Germline-derived CDR1 and CDR2 are MNHEY and SMNVEV (reference sequence). The CDR3 extends over 13 amino acids. The ends were cut back, 3 bases at V and 7 bases at J, with 7 bases in the middle. CDR3 sequence reads: CASSLIGNSPLHF. CDR3 coding DNA: TGTGCCAGCAGTTTGATCGGGAATTCACCCCTCCACTTT.

This clone occurred once. The chain combines TRBV5-1 with TRBJ2-3; 9 nucleotides align to TRBD1. This CDR3 spans 14 amino acids. CDR1 is SGHRS, CDR2 YFSETQ, per germline. The ends lost 3 bases at V and 5 bases at J; junction bases unmatched: 4. DNA for the CDR3: TGCGCCAGCAGCTCGGCGACAGGGGGAGATACGCAGTATTTT. Residues: CASSSATGGDTQYF. The full variable domain, with the rest looked up from reference TRBV5-1 and TRBJ2-3, is KAGVTQTPRYLIKTRGQQVTLSCSPISGHRSVSWYQQTPGQGLQFLFEYFSETQRNKGNFPGRFSGRQFSNSRSEMNVSTLELGDSALYLCASSSATGGDTQYFGPGTRLTVL.

This sequence joins TRBV7-3 and TRBJ2-1, with 16 nucleotides matching TRBD2. The CDR3 has 17 residues. Germline loops: CDR1 SGHTA, CDR2 FQGTGA. With V trimmed by 5 bases and J by 7 bases, 8 bases remained unmatched. The CDR3 nucleotides are TGTGCCAGCAGCATGGGACTAGCGGGGGGGCCGGAGAATGAGCAGTTCTTC. This translates into CASSMGLAGGPENEQFF.

This chain links TRBV5-4 with TRBJ2-5, with TRBD2 identical over 10 bases. Germline values: CDR1 SGHNT, CDR2 YYREEE (reference sequence). Trimming at V came to 0 bases and at J to 5 bases, leaving 7 bases not matched to a gene. This CDR3 contains 16 residues. CDR3 amino acids: CASSLDPSGSGETQYF. The CDR3 nucleotides read TGTGCCAGCAGCTTGGATCCTAGCGGGAGCGGGGAGACCCAGTACTTC.

The chain's CDR3 is CASSARTNNYGYTF. DNA for the CDR3: TGTGCCAGCAGCGCACGGACTAATAACTATGGCTACACCTTC. This rearrangement joins TRBV7-8 to TRBJ1-2, with unresolved D. The V gene lost 5 bases and the J gene lost 1 base, with 11 bases spanning the gap. The CDR3 consists of 14 residues. Germline CDR1 and CDR2: SGHVS and FQNEAQ.

The chain uses TRBV27 and TRBJ2-7; TRBD2 is a possible D gene (6 bases). Germline V CDR1 and CDR2: MNHEY, SMNVEV (reference sequence). The germline V and J ends were trimmed by 4 bases and 1 base, with 8 bases remaining between them. The CDR3 runs to 13 residues. The CDR3: CASSWRASYEQYF. The CDR3 region has the DNA TGTGCCAGCAGTTGGAGGGCTTCCTACGAGCAGTACTTC.

This chain links TRBV7-2 with TRBJ2-7, with D perhaps matching TRBD2 (7 bases). Germline CDR1 and CDR2: SGHTA and FQGNSA. The length of the CDR3 is 14 residues. Trimming took off 5 bases at V and 5 bases at J, with 16 bases between the two ends. The CDR3 loop reads CASSEKAGHHEQYF. The CDR3 nucleotides are TGTGCCAGCAGCGAGAAAGCGGGACACCACGAGCAGTACTTC.

The V gene is TRBV7-2, the J gene TRBJ2-7, with D tentatively TRBD2 (5 bases). Trimming removed 5 bases at V and 2 bases at J, with 13 bases between. The CDR3 extends over 14 amino acids. CDR1 SGHTA and CDR2 FQGNSA come from the germline V gene. In DNA, the CDR3 is TGTGCCAGCAGCCGTCGGACTGTAACCTACGAGCAGTACTTC. Its translation is CASSRRTVTYEQYF.

The rearrangement uses TRBV3-1 (or the pseudogene TRBV3-2) and TRBJ2-3; 8 positions agree with TRBD2. Trimming at V came to 5 bases and at J to 7 bases, leaving 8 bases not matched to a gene. CDR1 is LGHDT and CDR2 is YNNKEL in the germline V gene (reference sequence). The CDR3 contains 14 residues. The CDR3: CASSLQGGGNTQYF. The CDR3 coding sequence is TGTGCCAGCAGCTTGCAGGGCGGGGGGAATACGCAGTATTTT.

The J gene is TRBJ2-1, the V gene TRBV29-1; 11 bases match TRBD1. Trimming removed 7 bases from V and 13 bases from J; junction bases left unmatched: 6. This CDR3 contains 11 residues. From germline, CDR1 is SQVTM and CDR2 ANQGSEA. CDR3 amino acids: CSASRTGGQFF. The CDR3 bases are TGCAGCGCAAGCCGGACAGGGGGCCAGTTCTTC.

The chain combines TRBV18 with TRBJ2-7, with D perhaps TRBD1 (6 bases). The germline gives CDR1 KGHSH, CDR2 LQKENI. Trimming stripped 3 bases from V and 2 bases from J, with 14 bases between. There are 15 residues in the CDR3. The CDR3 bases are TGTGCCAGCTCACCGACAGGCCGTGGGGCCTACGAGCAGTACTTC. Translation gives CASSPTGRGAYEQYF. Based on the CDR3 plus reference TRBV18 and TRBJ2-7, the full variable domain is NAGVMQNPRHLVRRRGQEARLRCSPMKGHSHVYWYRQLPEEGLKFMVYLQKENIIDESGMPKERFSAEFPKEGPSILRIQQVVRGDSAAYFCASSPTGRGAYEQYFGPGTRLTVT.

The rearrangement uses TRBV30 and TRBJ1-5; TRBD1 agrees at 8 bases. CDR1 and CDR2 (germline): GTSNPN, SVGIG (reference sequence). The CDR3 length is 15 residues. V lost 3 bases to trimming and J lost 4 bases; unmatched junction nucleotides: 8. CDR3 coding DNA: TGTGCCTGGAGGAGGAAGGGACAGGAGAATCAGCCCCAGCATTTT. Translated, it gives CAWRRKGQENQPQHF.

The CDR3 spells CASSSRGTDTQYF. CDR3 DNA: TGTGCCAGCAGCTCCCGGGGCACAGATACGCAGTATTTT. The chain employs TRBV9 and TRBJ2-3; D gene uncertain. CDR1 and CDR2 (germline): SGDLS, YYNGEE. The V and J ends lost 4 bases and 1 base respectively, with 7 bases between them. The CDR3 has 13 amino acids.